Presented here are 20 T cell receptor beta chains from one specimen sequenced in a study of blood T cell repertoires in COVID-19. Produced via immunoSEQ multiplex PCR; TCRdb's table is partial and in-frame only. The sample has about 48,000 clones, approximately 82% seen once; the top ten hold around 4.9%. Material for sequencing was peripheral blood. These receptors were taken from a human donor in a cohort sampled during active COVID-19.

This rearrangement joins TRBV6-5 to TRBJ1-4, with D perhaps matching TRBD1 (5 bases). The length of the CDR3 is 14 residues. Germline loops: CDR1 MNHEY, CDR2 SVGAGI. V was cut by 7 bases and J by 8 bases, with 17 bases left in between. Here the CDR3 DNA reads TGTGCCAGCACCATGGGGGGGATGGGGGAAAAACTGTTTTTT. This encodes CASTMGGMGEKLFF.

The chain employs TRBV6-5 and TRBJ1-1, with D uncertain. The V gene's germline CDR1 is MNHEY and CDR2 SVGAGI. The CDR3 extends over 11 amino acids. Trimming shortened V by 6 bases and J by 4 bases, and 6 bases separated the two germline ends. CDR3 sequence (DNA): TGTGCCAGCAGGGAGCTCACTGAAGCTTTCTTT. It yields the protein CASRELTEAFF.

The rearrangement joins TRBV20-1 to TRBJ1-5; D remains unclear. The V end lost 3 bases, the J end lost 6 bases, and 9 bases lay between the germline ends. This CDR3 is 12 amino acids long. In germline, CDR1 is DFQATT, CDR2 SNEGSKA (reference sequence). CDR3 residues: CSASFSGQPQHF. CDR3 coding DNA: TGCAGTGCTAGTTTTTCGGGTCAGCCCCAGCATTTT.

The chain recombines TRBV6-5 with TRBJ2-1, with 8 positions matching TRBD1. Germline CDR1 and CDR2: MNHEY and SVGAGI. This CDR3 spans 14 amino acids. The junction had 5 bases not matched to a gene; V was cut back by 6 bases and J by 4 bases. CDR3: CASRSGQAYNEQFF. CDR3 bases: TGTGCCAGCAGGTCGGGACAGGCATACAATGAGCAGTTCTTC.

The genes are TRBV6-2 or TRBV6-3 and TRBJ2-1, with D tentatively TRBD2 (6 bases). Trimming took off 7 bases at V and 8 bases at J, with 21 bases between the two ends. CDR1 and CDR2 (germline): MNHEY, SVGEGT. The CDR3 contains 15 residues. CDR3 nucleotide sequence: TGTGCCAGCAACCCTTGGGCGGGGTACAATGATGAGCAGTTCTTC. It codes for CASNPWAGYNDEQFF.

V gene TRBV18 combines with J gene TRBJ1-6, with TRBD1 as a possible D gene (5 bases). V lost 2 bases and J lost 7, with 12 bases in between. Germline CDR1 is KGHSH and CDR2 is LQKENI. The CDR3 runs to 15 residues. This CDR3 is CASSPNQGKNSPLHF. CDR3 coding DNA: TGTGCCAGCTCACCAAATCAGGGTAAAAATTCACCCCTCCACTTT. Full variable domain (missing parts from reference TRBV18 and TRBJ1-6): NAGVMQNPRHLVRRRGQEARLRCSPMKGHSHVYWYRQLPEEGLKFMVYLQKENIIDESGMPKERFSAEFPKEGPSILRIQQVVRGDSAAYFCASSPNQGKNSPLHFGNGTRLTVT.

The V gene is TRBV30, the J gene TRBJ1-1; D remains unclear. The CDR3 length is 12 residues. Germline V gene sequence: CDR1 GTSNPN, CDR2 SVGIG (reference sequence). With 5 bases removed from V and 1 base from J, the gap between germline ends came to 8 bases. The CDR3 DNA sequence: TGTGCCTGGGGGCCTAAGAACACTGAAGCTTTCTTT. Its protein product is CAWGPKNTEAFF.

This chain connects TRBV5-1 to TRBJ1-4, with D perhaps matching TRBD1 (6 bases). This CDR3 contains 15 residues. Between the trimmed V and J ends, which lost 4 bases and 8 bases, there was a span of 18 bases. Germline-derived CDR1 and CDR2 are SGHRS and YFSETQ. CDR3 sequence reads: CASSRMGAREEKLFF. As DNA, the CDR3 is TGCGCCAGCAGCCGAATGGGGGCTAGGGAGGAAAAACTGTTTTTT.

This rearrangement joins TRBV19 to TRBJ1-6; 10 positions match TRBD1. Germline lookup yields CDR1 LNHDA and CDR2 SQIVND (reference sequence). V lost 4 bases and J lost 7; bases outside the gene matches: 4. The CDR3 runs 15 residues. CDR3 in amino acids: CASSRQGARNSPLHF. For the CDR3, the DNA is TGTGCCAGTAGTAGACAGGGGGCGCGGAATTCACCCCTCCACTTT.

V gene TRBV7-9 combines with J gene TRBJ2-1; D possibly corresponds to TRBD2 (6 bases). The CDR3 sequence is 15 residues long. Germline CDR1 and CDR2: SEHNR and FQNEAQ (reference sequence). With 5 bases removed from V and 7 bases from J, the gap between germline ends came to 18 bases. This CDR3 is CASSPPGRDFNEQFF. The CDR3 bases are TGTGCCAGCAGCCCTCCGGGACGGGACTTTAATGAGCAGTTCTTC.

V is TRBV5-8 and J is TRBJ1-5; D gene uncertain. V shed 0 bases and J shed 6 bases, with 19 bases lying between them. The CDR3 covers 17 residues. The germline CDR1 and CDR2 sequences are SGHTS and YDEGEE. CDR3 coding DNA: TGTGCCAGCAGCTTGGGGGAGAAGGGAGGCCCCGCTCAGCCCCAGCATTTT. Translating gives CASSLGEKGGPAQPQHF.

The chain has TRBV27 and TRBJ1-2; 9 bases are shared with TRBD1. Germline V lookup: CDR1 MNHEY, CDR2 SMNVEV (reference sequence). The V gene end was trimmed by 6 bases and the J gene end by 8 bases; junction bases not matched to a gene: 7. The CDR3 runs 13 residues. The chain's CDR3 is CASRPGQGRGYTF. The CDR3 region has the DNA TGTGCCAGCAGACCGGGACAGGGTCGGGGCTACACCTTC.

The rearrangement links TRBV12-5 to TRBJ2-6, with D possibly matching TRBD1 (6 bases). The length of the CDR3 is 15 residues. V was clipped by 5 bases and J by 2 bases, with 10 bases between them. Germline V gene lookup returns CDR1 LGHNT and CDR2 FRNRAP. The CDR3 is CASGPGHPGANVLTF. The CDR3 bases are TGTGCTAGTGGTCCGGGACATCCTGGGGCCAACGTCCTGACTTTC.

In its sample, this clone was seen once. V usage is TRBV7-8 and J usage is TRBJ2-7; D might be TRBD1 (6 bases). This CDR3 region has 11 residues. The V end was cut by 6 bases, the J end by 6 bases, with 9 bases between. Germline loops: CDR1 SGHVS, CDR2 FQNEAQ. CDR3 sequence reads: CASSTGPEQYF. The CDR3 DNA follows: TGTGCCAGCAGTACAGGGCCCGAGCAGTACTTC. Based on the CDR3 plus reference TRBV7-8 and TRBJ2-7, the full variable domain is GAGVSQSPRYKVAKRGQDVALRCDPISGHVSLFWYQQALGQGPEFLTYFQNEAQLDKSGLPSDRFFAERPEGSVSTLKIQRTQQEDSAVYLCASSTGPEQYFGPGTRLTVT.

The rearrangement uses TRBV18 and TRBJ2-2; 8 bases line up with TRBD2. Germline V lookup: CDR1 KGHSH, CDR2 LQKENI. V lost 3 bases and J lost 1; bases outside the gene matches: 4. The CDR3 runs to 16 residues. The CDR3 region is CASSPRRGENTGELFF. The DNA of the CDR3 is TGTGCCAGCTCACCTCGGCGGGGGGAGAACACCGGGGAGCTGTTTTTT.

The sample holds a few counts of this clone. The gene calls are TRBV24-1 and TRBJ2-1; 9 bases agree with TRBD2. V lost 4 bases to trimming and J lost 8 bases; unmatched junction nucleotides: 11. There are 16 residues in the CDR3. CDR1 and CDR2 from the germline V gene are KGHDR and SFDVKD. CDR3 DNA: TGTGCCACCAGTGACTTCGTTAGCGGGGGAGGTTATGAGCAGTTCTTC. Encoded protein: CATSDFVSGGGYEQFF.

This chain connects TRBV5-5 to TRBJ2-7; 10 nucleotides line up with TRBD1. Germline CDR1 is SGHKS and CDR2 is YYEKEE (reference sequence). This CDR3 spans 15 amino acids. The V segment lost 0 bases and the J segment 0 bases; nucleotides outside the gene matches: 0. The CDR3 is CASSLGTGGSYEQYF. CDR3 nucleotide sequence: TGTGCCAGCAGCTTGGGGACAGGGGGCTCCTACGAGCAGTACTTC.

The chain couples TRBV6-1 to TRBJ1-3, with D unresolved. Germline values: CDR1 MNHNS, CDR2 SASEGT. Trimming pared 3 bases from V and 4 bases from J, leaving 13 bases between. This CDR3 spans 15 amino acids. CDR3 loop: CASSEEGWSGNTIYF. CDR3 nucleotides: TGTGCCAGCAGTGAGGAGGGTTGGTCCGGAAACACCATATATTTT.

The chain employs TRBV7-6 and TRBJ2-7, with 8 bases lining up with TRBD2. The CDR3 consists of 16 residues. CDR1 SGHVS and CDR2 FNYEAQ come from the germline V gene. With 4 bases clipped from V and 6 bases from J, the junction kept 14 bases outside the gene matches. In nucleotides, the CDR3 is TGTGCCAGCAGCTCCCGGTTGTCGGGGGGGGAAGGCGAGCAGTACTTC. Residues: CASSSRLSGGEGEQYF. Together with reference TRBV7-6 and TRBJ2-7, the CDR3 gives the full variable domain: GAGVSQSPRYKVTKRGQDVALRCDPISGHVSLYWYRQALGQGPEFLTYFNYEAQQDKSGLPNDRFSAERPEGSISTLTIQRTEQRDSAMYRCASSSRLSGGEGEQYFGPGTRLTVT.

This sequence joins TRBV27 and TRBJ2-7, with D unclear. CDR1 is MNHEY, CDR2 SMNVEV, per germline (reference sequence). This CDR3 contains 10 residues. The V and J ends lost 7 bases and 7 bases respectively, with 8 bases between them. Written as DNA, the CDR3 is TGTGCCAGCAATTCGGAGGAGCAGTACTTC. Translated: CASNSEEQYF.